This TCR beta chain derives from a study of T cells in Graves' hyperthyroidism and ophthalmopathy. Study details: Peripheral blood sampling occurred at initial diagnosis, before any treatment. General study findings and limits: The majority of expanded thyroid clonotypes above 0.001 also appeared in blood.

This clonotype showed up just a few times. Its specificity is unknown. The germline gene is not matched at one end of the junction; a read error may be the cause. Amplified TCR beta CDR3 regions came from RNA transcripts. A first-round RT-PCR of the TCR CDR3 used the HTBI primer set. TCRdb fed the multiplex PCR reads into MiXCR, producing one record per CDR3 protein. Of approximately 400,000 distinct CDR3 sequences listed, 20% to 30% are singletons. The germline CDR1 and CDR2 sequences are MNHEY and SMNVEV (reference sequence). The CDR3 spans 16 residues. Each patient was aged 18 to 65 and had newly diagnosed hyperthyroidism of under 2 months' duration.

Sequencing was performed on blood. This clonotype was obtained from a man between 45 and 60 years old with Graves' hyperthyroidism. This chain links TRBV27 with TRBJ2-3; 11 positions agree with TRBD2. CDR3 nucleotides: TGTGCCAGCAGTTTATGGGCTAGCGGGAGGACAGATGCGCAGTATTTT. It translates to CASSLWASGRTDAQYF.